Listed below are T cell receptor beta chains from one sample, sequenced in a study of T cell changes during pregnancy in multiple sclerosis. The data were produced by immunoSEQ multiplex PCR, yet TCRdb's version contains in-frame clones alone and is incomplete. The data hold 50,000 to 75,000 clones, with around 92% observed a single time. The specimen comprised peripheral blood, sampled after pregnancy. Receptor source: a female donor in good health, enrolled as a control in a pregnancy study. CDR3s include the opening cysteine and the closing phenylalanine or tryptophan. A D gene is named only where the DNA matches it firmly. Only part of the rows carry a size: once, few, many, or a class if the clone is expanded.

v_gene: TRBV30
abundance: .
d_gene: TRBD1
j_gene: TRBJ1-4
CDR3nt: TGTGCCTGGAGCTTACAGGGGGAAAAACTGTTTTTT
CDR3aa: CAWSLQGEKLFF

v_gene: TRBV7-3
abundance: .
d_gene: TRBD1
j_gene: TRBJ2-7
CDR3nt: TGTGCCAGCAGCTTATATGGGACAGGGGAAGACGAGCAGTACTTC
CDR3aa: CASSLYGTGEDEQYF

v_gene: TRBV25-1
abundance: .
d_gene: .
j_gene: TRBJ2-7
CDR3nt: TGTGCCAGCAGTGAATCCCCCCCAGGGGAGCAGTACTTC
CDR3aa: CASSESPPGEQYF

v_gene: TRBV4-3
abundance: .
d_gene: .
j_gene: TRBJ2-7
CDR3nt: TGCGCCAGCAGCCAAGGGACAGCCTCCTACGAGCAGTACTTC
CDR3aa: CASSQGTASYEQYF

v_gene: TRBV5-6
abundance: .
d_gene: .
j_gene: TRBJ1-2
CDR3nt: TGTGCCAGCAGCTCCCCCCGGAGGGGTCGGTATGGCTACACCTTC
CDR3aa: CASSSPRRGRYGYTF

v_gene: TRBV7-9
abundance: .
d_gene: TRBD1
j_gene: TRBJ2-7
CDR3nt: TGTGCCAGCAGCCGACAGGGCTCCTACGAGCAGTACTTC
CDR3aa: CASSRQGSYEQYF

v_gene: TRBV29-1
abundance: .
d_gene: TRBD1
j_gene: TRBJ2-3
CDR3nt: TGCAGCGTTTTACCGTATCATGGTGGACAGGGGGGTCTAGTGGGCACAGATACGCAGTATTTT
CDR3aa: CSVLPYHGGQGGLVGTDTQYF

v_gene: TRBV4-3
abundance: .
d_gene: .
j_gene: TRBJ2-1
CDR3nt: TGCGCCAGCAGCCAAGATAATAGGGAGAGTGAGCAGTTCTTC
CDR3aa: CASSQDNRESEQFF

v_gene: TRBV6-6
abundance: .
d_gene: .
j_gene: TRBJ1-1
CDR3nt: TGTGCCAGCAGTTCCCTGGGGGGGGTCACTGAAGCTTTCTTT
CDR3aa: CASSSLGGVTEAFF

v_gene: TRBV4-3
abundance: .
d_gene: .
j_gene: TRBJ2-3
CDR3nt: TGCGCCAGCAGGCTTGGGGGCTCTAGCACAGATACGCAGTATTTT
CDR3aa: CASRLGGSSTDTQYF

v_gene: TRBV5-8
abundance: .
d_gene: TRBD2
j_gene: TRBJ2-1
CDR3nt: TGTGCCAGCAGCCCGGGACTAGCGGCGGAGCAGTTCTTC
CDR3aa: CASSPGLAAEQFF

v_gene: TRBV4-3
abundance: .
d_gene: TRBD1
j_gene: TRBJ2-7
CDR3nt: TGCGCCAGCAGCCATCTTCCTGGGACAGACAATACCTACGAGCAGTACTTC
CDR3aa: CASSHLPGTDNTYEQYF

v_gene: TRBV7-3
abundance: .
d_gene: .
j_gene: TRBJ1-1
CDR3nt: TGTGCCAGCAGCTTCTCAAACCAGGGGACTGAAGCTTTCTTT
CDR3aa: CASSFSNQGTEAFF

v_gene: TRBV9
abundance: .
d_gene: .
j_gene: TRBJ1-2
CDR3nt: TGTGCCAGCAGCGTAGGGGGGGAAGGCTATGGCTACACCTTC
CDR3aa: CASSVGGEGYGYTF

v_gene: TRBV28
abundance: .
d_gene: .
j_gene: TRBJ1-3
CDR3nt: TGTGCCAGCAGTTTTTCACAGATCTCTGGAAACACCATATATTTT
CDR3aa: CASSFSQISGNTIYF

v_gene: TRBV7-2
abundance: once
d_gene: TRBD1
j_gene: TRBJ1-1
CDR3nt: TGTGCCAGCAGCTTCCAGGGACAGGGTAGGGCTGAAGCTTTCTTT
CDR3aa: CASSFQGQGRAEAFF

v_gene: TRBV6-1
abundance: .
d_gene: .
j_gene: TRBJ2-5
CDR3nt: TGTGCCAGCAGGAGGACAGCTCAAGAGACCCAGTACTTC
CDR3aa: CASRRTAQETQYF

v_gene: TRBV5-1
abundance: .
d_gene: .
j_gene: TRBJ2-2
CDR3nt: TGCGCCAGCAGCTTGCTTCGAGTCACCGGGGAGCTGTTTTTT
CDR3aa: CASSLLRVTGELFF

v_gene: TRBV4-3
abundance: .
d_gene: .
j_gene: TRBJ1-1
CDR3nt: TGCGCCAGCAGCCGCTCAGGGAACACTGAAGCTTTCTTT
CDR3aa: CASSRSGNTEAFF

v_gene: TRBV7-2
abundance: .
d_gene: TRBD1
j_gene: TRBJ2-7
CDR3nt: TGTGCCAGCAGCCTAGACAGGGGGGTTGCCTACGAGCAGTACTTC
CDR3aa: CASSLDRGVAYEQYF

v_gene: TRBV9
abundance: few
d_gene: .
j_gene: TRBJ1-1
CDR3nt: TGTGCCAGCAGCCCCCAGGGTGCTAACACTGAAGCTTTCTTT
CDR3aa: CASSPQGANTEAFF

v_gene: TRBV7-2
abundance: .
d_gene: TRBD2
j_gene: TRBJ2-7
CDR3nt: TGTGCCAGCAGCTTATCCTACGGGACTAGCTCCTACGAGCAGTACTTC
CDR3aa: CASSLSYGTSSYEQYF

v_gene: TRBV7-8
abundance: .
d_gene: TRBD1
j_gene: TRBJ2-5
CDR3nt: TGTGCCAGCAGCTCCCAGGGGGCGTCAGGAGAGACCCAGTACTTC
CDR3aa: CASSSQGASGETQYF

v_gene: TRBV4-2
abundance: .
d_gene: TRBD1
j_gene: TRBJ1-6
CDR3nt: TGTGCCAGCAGCCAAGCCGGGACAGGGCCAAATTCACCCCTCCACTTT
CDR3aa: CASSQAGTGPNSPLHF

v_gene: TRBV11-3
abundance: .
d_gene: TRBD1
j_gene: TRBJ2-2
CDR3nt: TGTGCCAGCAGCCCTAGGACAGGCGCCTTAGGGGAGCTGTTTTTT
CDR3aa: CASSPRTGALGELFF

v_gene: TRBV15
abundance: once
d_gene: TRBD1
j_gene: TRBJ1-1
CDR3nt: TGTGCCACCAGCGCCAATCGACAGGGTGGTGCTTTCTTT
CDR3aa: CATSANRQGGAFF

v_gene: TRBV19
abundance: .
d_gene: .
j_gene: TRBJ1-2
CDR3nt: TGTGCCAGTAGCCGGTCTTTCAGGGCAAATGGTGGCTACACCTTC
CDR3aa: CASSRSFRANGGYTF

v_gene: TRBV13
abundance: .
d_gene: .
j_gene: TRBJ2-7
CDR3nt: TGTGCCAGCAGCTTAGGCCGGAGCGGAAGCTCCTACGAGCAGTACTTC
CDR3aa: CASSLGRSGSSYEQYF

v_gene: TRBV19
abundance: .
d_gene: .
j_gene: TRBJ1-2
CDR3nt: TGTGCCAGTAGTATTCAGGACTTCTATGGCTACACCTTC
CDR3aa: CASSIQDFYGYTF

v_gene: TRBV5-4
abundance: .
d_gene: TRBD1
j_gene: TRBJ1-2
CDR3nt: TGTGCCAGCAGCGCCGGACAGGGGGTAGAATATGGCTACACCTTC
CDR3aa: CASSAGQGVEYGYTF

v_gene: TRBV5-1
abundance: .
d_gene: .
j_gene: TRBJ1-2
CDR3nt: TGCGCCAGCAGCTTGGTGCCAGGGGAGGGATTAACCTATGGCTACACCTTC
CDR3aa: CASSLVPGEGLTYGYTF

v_gene: TRBV10-1
abundance: .
d_gene: .
j_gene: TRBJ2-7
CDR3nt: TGCGCCACAGTCCGACTAGTTATGGGGTACTTC
CDR3aa: CATVRLVMGYF

v_gene: TRBV4-1
abundance: .
d_gene: .
j_gene: TRBJ1-2
CDR3nt: TGCGCCAGCAGCCAAGAAGGGCAGGGAGGCGACTATGGCTACACCTTC
CDR3aa: CASSQEGQGGDYGYTF

v_gene: TRBV19
abundance: .
d_gene: .
j_gene: TRBJ1-1
CDR3nt: TGTGCCAGTAGTACAGGGACATTGAGGACTGAAGCTTTCTTT
CDR3aa: CASSTGTLRTEAFF

v_gene: TRBV4-3
abundance: .
d_gene: .
j_gene: TRBJ1-1
CDR3nt: TGCGCCAGCAGCCAATGGGCAGATATGAACACTGAAGCTTTCTTT
CDR3aa: CASSQWADMNTEAFF

v_gene: TRBV4-3
abundance: .
d_gene: TRBD2
j_gene: TRBJ2-3
CDR3nt: TGCGCCAGCAGCCCCCGCGGGGCTAGCGGGGGGGTCACAGATACGCAGTATTTT
CDR3aa: CASSPRGASGGVTDTQYF

v_gene: TRBV10-2
abundance: once
d_gene: .
j_gene: TRBJ1-2
CDR3nt: TGCGCCAGCAGTGAGGGAGTCCTTAACTATGGCTACACCTTC
CDR3aa: CASSEGVLNYGYTF

v_gene: TRBV5-1
abundance: .
d_gene: TRBD2
j_gene: TRBJ2-3
CDR3nt: TGCGCCAGCAGCTCTACTAGCGGGGGGGCCACGGGGACAGATACGCAGTATTTT
CDR3aa: CASSSTSGGATGTDTQYF

v_gene: TRBV5-4
abundance: .
d_gene: TRBD1
j_gene: TRBJ2-7
CDR3nt: TGTGCCAGCAGCCGGACAGGGGACGAGCAGTACTTC
CDR3aa: CASSRTGDEQYF

v_gene: TRBV7-2
abundance: once
d_gene: TRBD1
j_gene: TRBJ1-4
CDR3nt: TGTGCCAGCAGCCCTCAGACAGGGGGCAATGAAAAACTGTTTTTT
CDR3aa: CASSPQTGGNEKLFF

v_gene: TRBV19
abundance: .
d_gene: TRBD1
j_gene: TRBJ2-7
CDR3nt: TGTGCCAGTCAAACCGTACAGGGGGCGGGCGAGCAGTACTTC
CDR3aa: CASQTVQGAGEQYF

v_gene: TRBV5-4
abundance: .
d_gene: .
j_gene: TRBJ1-6
CDR3nt: TGTGCCAGCAGCTCAAGGGGGGGGGAAGGGAATAATTCACCCCTCCACTTT
CDR3aa: CASSSRGGEGNNSPLHF

v_gene: TRBV27
abundance: .
d_gene: TRBD1
j_gene: TRBJ1-2
CDR3nt: TGTGCCACCAATTCAATCGGACCGGCAGGGGGCGCCAGGGGCTACACCTTC
CDR3aa: CATNSIGPAGGARGYTF

v_gene: TRBV4-2
abundance: .
d_gene: TRBD2
j_gene: TRBJ2-3
CDR3nt: TGTGCCAGCAGCCAAGATCGGCTAGCGGGGGATACGCAGTATTTT
CDR3aa: CASSQDRLAGDTQYF

v_gene: TRBV29-1
abundance: .
d_gene: TRBD1
j_gene: TRBJ2-1
CDR3nt: TGCAGCGTCGCCGGGACAGCCGACTACAATGAGCAGTTCTTC
CDR3aa: CSVAGTADYNEQFF

v_gene: TRBV7-6
abundance: once
d_gene: .
j_gene: TRBJ2-3
CDR3nt: TGTGCCAGCAGCTTACGGGGGGCCCCCCGAGGGGATACGCAGTATTTT
CDR3aa: CASSLRGAPRGDTQYF

v_gene: TRBV10-3
abundance: .
d_gene: .
j_gene: TRBJ1-2
CDR3nt: TGTGCCATCACCGAACCCGGACAGTCGAACTATGGCTACACCTTC
CDR3aa: CAITEPGQSNYGYTF

v_gene: TRBV9
abundance: few
d_gene: .
j_gene: TRBJ1-2
CDR3nt: TGTGCCAGCAGCGTAGTAGATAGCCTGGGTGGGTATGGCTACACCTTC
CDR3aa: CASSVVDSLGGYGYTF

v_gene: TRBV5-1
abundance: .
d_gene: .
j_gene: TRBJ2-7
CDR3nt: TGCGCCAGCAGCTTGGACCAGGGTAGCTACGAGCAGTACTTC
CDR3aa: CASSLDQGSYEQYF

v_gene: TRBV7-2
abundance: once
d_gene: .
j_gene: TRBJ1-1
CDR3nt: TGTGCCAGCAGCGACATTGGGGGGGGGCGGACTGAAGCTTTCTTT
CDR3aa: CASSDIGGGRTEAFF

v_gene: TRBV23-1
abundance: .
d_gene: TRBD1
j_gene: TRBJ2-3
CDR3nt: TGCGCCAGCAGTCAACGGGACAGGGTTACAGATACGCAGTATTTT
CDR3aa: CASSQRDRVTDTQYF

v_gene: TRBV30
abundance: .
d_gene: TRBD2
j_gene: TRBJ2-1
CDR3nt: TGTGCCTGGAGTGTCGGTCTAGCGGGGGGGAATGAGCAGTTCTTC
CDR3aa: CAWSVGLAGGNEQFF

v_gene: TRBV6-5
abundance: .
d_gene: .
j_gene: TRBJ1-5
CDR3nt: TGTGCCAGCAGACGGGGTAGCAATCAGCCCCAGCATTTT
CDR3aa: CASRRGSNQPQHF

v_gene: TRBV7-9
abundance: .
d_gene: TRBD1
j_gene: TRBJ1-3
CDR3nt: TGTGCCAGCCGCAACTCTACAGGGGTCAACACCATATATTTT
CDR3aa: CASRNSTGVNTIYF

v_gene: TRBV18
abundance: few
d_gene: .
j_gene: TRBJ1-1
CDR3nt: TGTGCCAGCTCACCGGTGTATGACTCTGAAGCTTTCTTT
CDR3aa: CASSPVYDSEAFF

v_gene: TRBV2
abundance: .
d_gene: TRBD1
j_gene: TRBJ1-2
CDR3nt: TGTGCCAGCAGGGACAGGGTCTATGGCTACACCTTC
CDR3aa: CASRDRVYGYTF

v_gene: TRBV9
abundance: .
d_gene: TRBD1
j_gene: TRBJ1-5
CDR3nt: TGTGCCAGCAGCGTGGGACAGGAGGAACAGCCCCAGCATTTT
CDR3aa: CASSVGQEEQPQHF

v_gene: TRBV15
abundance: .
d_gene: TRBD2
j_gene: TRBJ2-3
CDR3nt: TGTGCCACCAGCAGATATTCAGCGGGGGGGGGCACAGATACGCAGTATTTT
CDR3aa: CATSRYSAGGGTDTQYF

v_gene: TRBV30
abundance: .
d_gene: .
j_gene: TRBJ1-5
CDR3nt: TGTGCCTGGAGTGAAGGGGGGGCTCAGCCCCAGCATTTT
CDR3aa: CAWSEGGAQPQHF